Reported below is one TCR beta chain. Antigen specificity is unknown. The sample originates from a study of monozygotic twins with inflammatory bowel disease. TCRdb derives one entry per CDR3 protein from the 5' RACE reads, leaving out DNA. The sample table sets out some 150,000 distinct CDR3 sequences. The study, taken as a whole, reports: IBD-affected twins scored below their healthy co-twins in TCRbeta diversity (inverse Simpson).

The CDR3 runs 13 residues. CDR1 is DFQATT, CDR2 SNEGSKA, per germline (reference sequence). This chain uses TRBV20-1 with TRBJ1-4; no DNA is available, so the TRBD1 call from TCRdb remains unchecked. The sample comprised blood. This receptor was identified in a human donor with ulcerative colitis or Crohn's disease, or a healthy co-twin of an affected twin (not recorded which). CDR3 in amino acids: CSAEDRRSEKLFF.